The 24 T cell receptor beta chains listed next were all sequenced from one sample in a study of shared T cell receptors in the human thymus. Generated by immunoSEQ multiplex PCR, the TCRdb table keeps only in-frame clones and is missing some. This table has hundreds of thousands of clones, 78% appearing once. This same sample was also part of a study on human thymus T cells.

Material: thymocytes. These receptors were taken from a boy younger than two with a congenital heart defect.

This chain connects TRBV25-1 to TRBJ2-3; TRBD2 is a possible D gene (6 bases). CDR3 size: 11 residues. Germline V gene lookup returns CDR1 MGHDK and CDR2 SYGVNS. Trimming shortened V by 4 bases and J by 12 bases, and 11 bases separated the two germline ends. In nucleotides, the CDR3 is TGTGCCAGCAGTGGACTCGGGACTCAGTATTTT. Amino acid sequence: CASSGLGTQYF. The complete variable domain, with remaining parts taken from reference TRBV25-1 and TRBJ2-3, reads EADIYQTPRYLVIGTGKKITLECSQTMGHDKMYWYQQDPGMELHLIHYSYGVNSTEKGDLSSESTVSRIRTEHFPLTLESARPSHTSQYLCASSGLGTQYFGPGTRLTVL.

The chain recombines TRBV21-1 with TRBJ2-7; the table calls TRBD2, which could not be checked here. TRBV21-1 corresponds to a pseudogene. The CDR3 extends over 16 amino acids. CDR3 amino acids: CASTLSLVSNSYEQYF. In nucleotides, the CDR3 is TGTGCCAGCACCCTATCTCTAGTCAGTAATTCATACGAGCAGTACTTC.

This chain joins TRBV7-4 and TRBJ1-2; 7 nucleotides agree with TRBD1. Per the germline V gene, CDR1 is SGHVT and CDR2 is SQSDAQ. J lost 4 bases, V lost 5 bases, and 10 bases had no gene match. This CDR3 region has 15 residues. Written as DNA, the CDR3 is TGTGCCAGCAGCCCCCGCCAGGGGGGTAGCTATGGCTACACCTTC. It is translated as CASSPRQGGSYGYTF.

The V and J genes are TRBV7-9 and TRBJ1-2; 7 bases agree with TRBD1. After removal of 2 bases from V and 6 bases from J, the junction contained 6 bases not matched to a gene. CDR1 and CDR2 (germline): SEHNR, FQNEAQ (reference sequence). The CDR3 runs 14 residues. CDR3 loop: CASSLNQGEDGYTF. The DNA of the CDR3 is TGTGCCAGCAGCTTAAATCAGGGGGAGGATGGCTACACCTTC.

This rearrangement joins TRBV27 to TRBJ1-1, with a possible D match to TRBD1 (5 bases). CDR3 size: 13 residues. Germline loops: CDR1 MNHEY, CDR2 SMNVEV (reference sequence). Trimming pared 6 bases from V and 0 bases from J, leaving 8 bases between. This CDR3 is CASRGEVNTEAFF. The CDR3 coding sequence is TGTGCCAGCAGGGGGGAGGTGAACACTGAAGCTTTCTTT.

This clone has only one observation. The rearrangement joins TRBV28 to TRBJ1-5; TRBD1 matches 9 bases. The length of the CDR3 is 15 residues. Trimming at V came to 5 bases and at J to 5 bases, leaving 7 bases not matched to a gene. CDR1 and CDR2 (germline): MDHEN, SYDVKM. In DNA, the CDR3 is TGTGCCAGCAGTCGCGGGACAGGGATCGATCAGCCCCAGCATTTT. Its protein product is CASSRGTGIDQPQHF.

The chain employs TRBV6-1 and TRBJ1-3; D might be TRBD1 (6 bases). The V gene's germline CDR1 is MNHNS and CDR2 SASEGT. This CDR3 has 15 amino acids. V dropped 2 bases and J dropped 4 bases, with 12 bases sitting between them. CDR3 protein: CASSESAGTGNTIYF. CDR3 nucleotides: TGTGCCAGCAGTGAATCTGCAGGGACAGGAAACACCATATATTTT.

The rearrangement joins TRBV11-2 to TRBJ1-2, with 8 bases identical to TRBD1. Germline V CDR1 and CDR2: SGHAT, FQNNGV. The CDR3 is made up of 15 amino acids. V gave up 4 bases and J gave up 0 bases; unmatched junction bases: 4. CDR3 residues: CASSWETGANYGYTF. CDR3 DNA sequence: TGTGCCAGCAGCTGGGAGACAGGGGCTAACTATGGCTACACCTTC. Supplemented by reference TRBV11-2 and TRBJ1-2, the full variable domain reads EAGVAQSPRYKIIEKRQSVAFWCNPISGHATLYWYQQILGQGPKLLIQFQNNGVVDDSQLPKDRFSAERLKGVDSTLKIQPAKLEDSAVYLCASSWETGANYGYTFGSGTRLTVV.

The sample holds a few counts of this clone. DNA for the CDR3: TGTGCCAGCAGTTTGGGTGGACGGGAATACGAGCAGTACTTC. Translating gives CASSLGGREYEQYF. This sequence joins TRBV28 and TRBJ2-7, with D perhaps TRBD2 (5 bases). This CDR3 has 14 amino acids. Germline V gives CDR1 MDHEN, CDR2 SYDVKM. Trimming took off 3 bases at V and 4 bases at J, with 13 bases between the two ends.

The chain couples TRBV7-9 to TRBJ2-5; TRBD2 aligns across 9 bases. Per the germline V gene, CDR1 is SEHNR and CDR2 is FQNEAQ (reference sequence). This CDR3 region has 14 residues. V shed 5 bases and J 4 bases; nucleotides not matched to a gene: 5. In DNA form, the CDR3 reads TGTGCCAGCAGCCAGACTAGCGGAGTAGAGACCCAGTACTTC. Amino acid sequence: CASSQTSGVETQYF.

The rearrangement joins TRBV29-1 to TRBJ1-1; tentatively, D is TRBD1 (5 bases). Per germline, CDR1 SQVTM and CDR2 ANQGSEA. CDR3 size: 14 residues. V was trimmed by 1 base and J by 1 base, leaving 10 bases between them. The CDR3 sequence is CSVEGGDRNTEAFF. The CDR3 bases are TGCAGCGTTGAAGGGGGCGACAGGAACACTGAAGCTTTCTTT.

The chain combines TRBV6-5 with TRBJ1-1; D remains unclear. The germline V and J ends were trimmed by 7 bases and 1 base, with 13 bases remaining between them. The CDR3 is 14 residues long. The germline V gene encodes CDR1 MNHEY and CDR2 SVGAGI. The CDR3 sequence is CASTKEVQNTEAFF. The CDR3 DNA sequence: TGTGCCAGCACCAAAGAGGTTCAGAACACTGAAGCTTTCTTT.

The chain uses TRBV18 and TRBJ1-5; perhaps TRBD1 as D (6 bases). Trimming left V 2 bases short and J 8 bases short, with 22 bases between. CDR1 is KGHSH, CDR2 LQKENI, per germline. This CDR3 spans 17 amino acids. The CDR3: CASSPGSTGSGREPQHF. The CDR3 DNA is TGTGCCAGCTCACCAGGGAGCACAGGGTCTGGTCGCGAGCCCCAGCATTTT.

The CDR3 region is CASSPPSSGVTDTQYF. In DNA, the CDR3 is TGTGCCAGCAGCCCTCCTTCTAGCGGGGTGACAGATACGCAGTATTTT. This rearrangement joins TRBV4-2 to TRBJ2-3; 9 positions agree with TRBD2. This CDR3 comprises 16 residues. Trimming cost V 4 bases and J 3 bases; bases outside gene matches: 8. CDR1 and CDR2 (germline): LGHNA, YNFKEQ.

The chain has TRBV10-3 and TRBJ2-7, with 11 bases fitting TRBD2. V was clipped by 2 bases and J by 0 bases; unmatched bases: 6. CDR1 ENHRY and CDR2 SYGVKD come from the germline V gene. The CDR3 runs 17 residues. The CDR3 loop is CAISEVAGGPSSYEQYF. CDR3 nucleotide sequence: TGTGCCATCAGTGAGGTAGCGGGAGGGCCGAGCTCCTACGAGCAGTACTTC.

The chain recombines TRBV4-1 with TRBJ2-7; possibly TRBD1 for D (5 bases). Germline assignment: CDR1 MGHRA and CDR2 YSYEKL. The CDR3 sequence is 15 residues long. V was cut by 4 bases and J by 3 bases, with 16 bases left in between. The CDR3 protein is CASSLPPPTDYEQYF. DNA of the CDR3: TGCGCCAGCAGCCTGCCCCCACCGACAGACTACGAGCAGTACTTC.

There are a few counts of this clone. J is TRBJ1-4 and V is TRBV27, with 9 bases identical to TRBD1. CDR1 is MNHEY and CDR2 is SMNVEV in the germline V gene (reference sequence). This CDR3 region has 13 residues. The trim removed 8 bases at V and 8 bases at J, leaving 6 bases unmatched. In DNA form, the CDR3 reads TGTGCCAGCTCGGACAGGGGAATGGAAAAACTGTTTTTT. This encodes CASSDRGMEKLFF.

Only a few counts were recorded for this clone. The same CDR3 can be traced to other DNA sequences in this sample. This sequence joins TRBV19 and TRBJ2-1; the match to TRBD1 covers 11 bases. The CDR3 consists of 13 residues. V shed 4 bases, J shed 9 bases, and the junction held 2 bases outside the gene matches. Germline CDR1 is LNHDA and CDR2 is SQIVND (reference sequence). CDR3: CASSRTGGGEQFF. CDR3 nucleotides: TGTGCCAGTAGTAGGACAGGGGGCGGTGAGCAGTTCTTC.

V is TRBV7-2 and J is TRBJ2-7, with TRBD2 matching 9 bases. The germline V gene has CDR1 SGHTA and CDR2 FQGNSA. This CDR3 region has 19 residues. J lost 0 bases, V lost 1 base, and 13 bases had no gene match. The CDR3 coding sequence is TGTGCCAGCAGCTTAGATGAGGCTAGCGGGGCCTTAAGCTCCTACGAGCAGTACTTC. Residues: CASSLDEASGALSSYEQYF.

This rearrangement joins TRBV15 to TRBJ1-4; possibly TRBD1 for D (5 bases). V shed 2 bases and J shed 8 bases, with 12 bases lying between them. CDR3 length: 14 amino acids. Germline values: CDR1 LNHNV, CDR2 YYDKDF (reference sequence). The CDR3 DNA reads TGTGCCACCAGCAGATGGCAGGGTAGCGAAAAACTGTTTTTT. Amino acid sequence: CATSRWQGSEKLFF.

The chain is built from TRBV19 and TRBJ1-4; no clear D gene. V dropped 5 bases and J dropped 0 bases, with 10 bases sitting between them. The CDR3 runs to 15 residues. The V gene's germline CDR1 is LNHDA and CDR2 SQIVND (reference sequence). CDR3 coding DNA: TGTGCCAGTAGTCTCTTCGGTGCAACTAATGAAAAACTGTTTTTT. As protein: CASSLFGATNEKLFF.

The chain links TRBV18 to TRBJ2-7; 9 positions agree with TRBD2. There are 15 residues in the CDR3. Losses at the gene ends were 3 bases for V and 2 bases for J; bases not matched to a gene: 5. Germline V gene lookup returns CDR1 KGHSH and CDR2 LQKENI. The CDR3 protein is CASSPAGGVTYEQYF. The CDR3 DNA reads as TGTGCCAGCTCACCCGCGGGGGGGGTCACCTACGAGCAGTACTTC.

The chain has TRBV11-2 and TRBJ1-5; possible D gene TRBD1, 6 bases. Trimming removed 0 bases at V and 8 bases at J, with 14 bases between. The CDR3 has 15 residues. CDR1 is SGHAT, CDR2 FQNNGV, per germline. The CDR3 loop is CASSLDQGREKPQHF. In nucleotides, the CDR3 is TGTGCCAGCAGCTTAGATCAGGGGAGGGAAAAGCCCCAGCATTTT.

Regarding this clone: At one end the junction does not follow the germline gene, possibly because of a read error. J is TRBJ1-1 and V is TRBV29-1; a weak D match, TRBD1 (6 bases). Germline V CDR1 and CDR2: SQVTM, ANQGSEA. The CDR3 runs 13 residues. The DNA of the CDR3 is TGCAGCGTCGAAGGGGGGAGGAGGACTGAAGCTTTCTTT. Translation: CSVEGGRRTEAFF.